This is a list of T cell receptor beta chains from one sample in a study of OX40 agonist ivuxolimab in advanced cancers. Libraries were prepared by immunoSEQ multiplex PCR; TCRdb keeps only in-frame clonotypes and omits some of them. The sample contains around 70,000 clones, around nine tenths of which appear only once. The sequenced sample was CD4+ or CD8+ T cells sorted from blood, obtained in a trial of the OX40 agonist ivuxolimab. These TCRs come from an adult with an advanced solid tumor such as melanoma, head and neck, liver or kidney cancer. CDR3s include the opening cysteine and the closing phenylalanine or tryptophan. Expanded clones are given a class, and other clones once, few, many or no size at all.

once	15	TRBV9	TRBJ2-1	CASSGGQGIYNEQFF
.	9	TRBV5-1	TRBJ2-5	CASPETQYF
.	12	TRBV11-2	TRBJ2-1	CASSYTDNEQFF
.	14	TRBV5-4	TRBJ1-1	CASSLVDRNFEAFF
.	15	TRBV5-1	TRBJ1-6	CASSLGQGVSSPLHF
.	16	TRBV5-5	TRBJ2-7	CASSPRPGQGRYEQYF
.	16	TRBV2	TRBJ2-2	CAATGLAGGWTGELFF
.	16	TRBV14	TRBJ1-2	CASSQDYGTGPSGYTF
.	16	TRBV4-2	TRBJ1-5	CASSIAPGQGDQPQHF
.	12	TRBV6-5	TRBJ2-3	CASSSLTDTQYF
.	15	TRBV10-3	TRBJ1-1	CAISESGGRVTEAFF
.	16	TRBV13	TRBJ2-7	CASSFELAGGSGEQYF
.	15	TRBV18	TRBJ1-1	CASSPNWDTNTEAFF
.	17	TRBV5-8	TRBJ2-1	CASSGGVVAGVYNEQFF
.	16	TRBV18	TRBJ2-2	CASSPGLAGVTGELFF
.	13	TRBV5-6	TRBJ1-4	CASSSSGGGILFF
.	14	TRBV5-1	TRBJ1-1	CASSLGQPRGEAFF
.	13	TRBV19	TRBJ1-1	CASNKQTNTEAFF
.	13	TRBV5-1	TRBJ2-7	CASSFGGVYEQYF
.	13	TRBV7-6	TRBJ2-3	CASSLGPTDTQYF
.	15	TRBV28	TRBJ1-2	CASSWPTGANYGYTF
.	14	TRBV6-5	TRBJ2-7	CASSYGGTGVEQYF
.	18	TRBV18	TRBJ1-1	CASSPRTGTGFGGTEAFF
.	13	TRBV6-4	TRBJ1-1	CASSATGDTEAFF
.	16	TRBV30	TRBJ2-7	CAWRGGLGRLSHEQYF
.	14	TRBV5-1	TRBJ1-2	CASSTDRSNYGYTF
.	12	TRBV30	TRBJ2-5	CAWGGGAETQYF
.	16	TRBV18	TRBJ2-1	CASSLRIWGARNEQFF
.	18	TRBV18	TRBJ1-3	CASSPGLRTLRAGNTIYF
.	13	TRBV4-1	TRBJ2-2	CASRTANTGELFF
once	13	TRBV10-3	TRBJ2-2	CAIMGGNTGELFF
.	15	TRBV6-4	TRBJ1-6	CASSEQGRLNSPLHF
.	16	TRBV7-9	TRBJ2-1	CASRLIMSAGMDEQFF
.	14	TRBV9	TRBJ2-3	CASSEKGVTDTQYF
.	13	TRBV29-1	TRBJ1-4	CSGGTAPGEKLFF
.	15	TRBV21-1	TRBJ2-1	CASSNRSSSYNEQFF
.	17	TRBV7-8	TRBJ2-3	CASRKGLAGGNADTQYF
.	15	TRBV11-3	TRBJ2-7	CASSLGLAGVYEQYF
.	11	TRBV6-5	TRBJ2-7	CASRTTYEQYF
.	13	TRBV5-6	TRBJ2-3	CASSQTGTDTQYF
.	12	TRBV29-1	TRBJ2-7	CSVAGTSYEQYF
.	17	TRBV19	TRBJ2-5	CASSKDFREPGAETQYF
.	19	TRBV18	TRBJ2-3	CASSPINPTSGGAYDTQYF
once	14	TRBV5-4	TRBJ2-2	CASSFGTDTGELFF
.	18	TRBV21-1	TRBJ2-7	CASSNFPGGPGLPLEQYF
.	14	TRBV27	TRBJ2-7	CASSRTSGKNEQYF
.	14	TRBV2	TRBJ1-5	CASSRQGSNQPQHF
once	13	TRBV19	TRBJ2-2	CASSPGGTGELFF
.	14	TRBV19	TRBJ2-1	CASSILYQNNEQFF
.	17	TRBV19	TRBJ2-3	CASSLGTGGLRTDTQYF
.	15	TRBV6-4	TRBJ2-3	CASSDAGGGPDTQYF
.	16	TRBV29-1	TRBJ2-2	CSVLYGTSGITGELFF
.	17	TRBV27	TRBJ2-2	CASSLSASGMNTGELFF
.	14	TRBV5-6	TRBJ1-2	CASSLELAGYGYTF
.	14	TRBV7-2	TRBJ1-1	CASSLGYQNNEAFF
.	14	TRBV9	TRBJ1-4	CASSGTGVREKLFF
.	15	TRBV7-9	TRBJ1-2	CASSGTARANYGYTF
.	13	TRBV28	TRBJ1-5	CASILRVGQPQHF
.	15	TRBV5-1	TRBJ2-3	CASSRGQGRTDTQYF
once	16	TRBV15	TRBJ2-3	CATSRGLAGGTDTQYF